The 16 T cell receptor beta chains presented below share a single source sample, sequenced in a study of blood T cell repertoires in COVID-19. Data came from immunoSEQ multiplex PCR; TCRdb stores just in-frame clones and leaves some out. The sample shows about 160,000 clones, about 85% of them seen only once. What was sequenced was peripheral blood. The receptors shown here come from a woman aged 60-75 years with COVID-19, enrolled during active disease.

The CDR3, as DNA: TGTGCCAGCAGCCCACAGGGCGGCAATCAGCCCCAGCATTTT. Protein: CASSPQGGNQPQHF. The J gene is TRBJ1-5, the V gene TRBV6-6; possibly TRBD1 for D (6 bases). The V end lost 6 bases, the J end lost 2 bases, and 11 bases lay between the germline ends. Germline CDR1 and CDR2: MNHNY and SVGAGI (reference sequence). CDR3 length equals 14 residues.

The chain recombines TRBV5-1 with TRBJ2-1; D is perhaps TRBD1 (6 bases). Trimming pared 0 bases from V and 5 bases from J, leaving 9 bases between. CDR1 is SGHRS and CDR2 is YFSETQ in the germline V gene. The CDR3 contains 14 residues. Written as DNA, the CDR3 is TGCGCCAGCAGCTTGGGGACAGCCAACAATGAGCAGTTCTTC. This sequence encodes CASSLGTANNEQFF.

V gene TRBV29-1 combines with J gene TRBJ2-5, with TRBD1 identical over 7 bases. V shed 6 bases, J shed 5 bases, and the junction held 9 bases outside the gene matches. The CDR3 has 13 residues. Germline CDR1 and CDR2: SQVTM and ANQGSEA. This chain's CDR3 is CSVTPGTDETQYF. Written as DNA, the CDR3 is TGCAGCGTGACACCCGGGACAGATGAGACCCAGTACTTC.

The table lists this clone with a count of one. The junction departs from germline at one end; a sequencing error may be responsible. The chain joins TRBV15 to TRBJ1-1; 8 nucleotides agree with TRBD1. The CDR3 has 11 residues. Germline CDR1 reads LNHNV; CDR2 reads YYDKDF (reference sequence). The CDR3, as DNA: TGTGCCACCAGCCCCCGGACAGGGCCGGTCTTT. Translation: CATSPRTGPVF.

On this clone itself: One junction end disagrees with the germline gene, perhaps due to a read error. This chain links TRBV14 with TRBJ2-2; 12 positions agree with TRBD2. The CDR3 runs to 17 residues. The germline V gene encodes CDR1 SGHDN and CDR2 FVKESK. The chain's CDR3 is CASSRRLAGARTGELFF. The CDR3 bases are TGTGCCAGCAGCCGACGACTAGCGGGAGCCCGCACCGGAGAGCTGTTTTTT. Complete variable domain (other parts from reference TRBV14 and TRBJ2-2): EAGVTQFPSHSVIEKGQTVTLRCDPISGHDNLYWYRRVMGKEIKFLLHFVKESKQDESGMPNNRFLAERTGGTYSTLKVQPAELEDSGVYFCASSRRLAGARTGELFFGEGSRLTVL.

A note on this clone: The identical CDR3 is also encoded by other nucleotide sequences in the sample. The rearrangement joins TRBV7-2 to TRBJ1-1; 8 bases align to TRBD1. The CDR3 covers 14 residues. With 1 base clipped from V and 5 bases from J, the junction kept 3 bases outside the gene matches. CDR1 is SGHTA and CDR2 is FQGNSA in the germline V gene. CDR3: CASSLVTGVTEAFF. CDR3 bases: TGTGCCAGCAGCTTAGTGACAGGGGTGACTGAAGCTTTCTTT.

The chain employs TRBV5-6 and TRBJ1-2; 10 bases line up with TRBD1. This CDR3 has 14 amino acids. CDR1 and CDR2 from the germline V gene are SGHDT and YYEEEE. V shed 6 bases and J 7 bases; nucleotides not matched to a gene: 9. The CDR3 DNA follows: TGTGCCAGCACCCCGACAGGGGGCGCCCGTGGCTACACCTTC. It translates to CASTPTGGARGYTF.

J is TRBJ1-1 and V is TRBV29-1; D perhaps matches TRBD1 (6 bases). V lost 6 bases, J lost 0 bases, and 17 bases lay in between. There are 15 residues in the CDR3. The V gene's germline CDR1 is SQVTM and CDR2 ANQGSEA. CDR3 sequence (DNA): TGCAGCGTCTGTAGGGAGCAGGGGATGAACACTGAAGCTTTCTTT. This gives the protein CSVCREQGMNTEAFF.

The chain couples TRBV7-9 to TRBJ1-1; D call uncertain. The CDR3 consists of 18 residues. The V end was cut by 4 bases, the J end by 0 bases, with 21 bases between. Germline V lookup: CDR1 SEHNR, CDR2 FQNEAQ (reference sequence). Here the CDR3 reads CASSSLFEAAGMNTEAFF. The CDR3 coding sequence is TGTGCCAGCAGCTCCTTGTTTGAAGCGGCGGGAATGAACACTGAAGCTTTCTTT.

DNA for the CDR3: TGCGCCAGCAGCTTGTATGCGGGGAGAGGCTACACCTTC. The encoded protein is CASSLYAGRGYTF. The gene calls are TRBV5-1 and TRBJ1-2; D is unresolved. CDR1 and CDR2 from the germline V gene are SGHRS and YFSETQ. The CDR3 is 13 amino acids. The V and J ends lost 1 base and 8 bases respectively, with 12 bases between them. Full variable domain (missing parts from reference TRBV5-1 and TRBJ1-2): KAGVTQTPRYLIKTRGQQVTLSCSPISGHRSVSWYQQTPGQGLQFLFEYFSETQRNKGNFPGRFSGRQFSNSRSEMNVSTLELGDSALYLCASSLYAGRGYTFGSGTRLTVV.

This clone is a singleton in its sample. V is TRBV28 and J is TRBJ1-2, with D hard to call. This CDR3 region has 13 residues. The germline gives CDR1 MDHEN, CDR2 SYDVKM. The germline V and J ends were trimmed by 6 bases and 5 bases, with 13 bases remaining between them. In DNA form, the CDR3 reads TGTGCCAGCAGCGTTCAGGTCTTATATGGCTACACCTTC. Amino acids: CASSVQVLYGYTF.

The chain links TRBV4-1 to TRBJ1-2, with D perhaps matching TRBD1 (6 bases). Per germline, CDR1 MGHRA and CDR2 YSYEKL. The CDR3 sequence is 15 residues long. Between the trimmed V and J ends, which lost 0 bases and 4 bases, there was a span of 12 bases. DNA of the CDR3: TGCGCCAGCAGCCAAGATCTTCGGGACACCTATGGCTACACCTTC. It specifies CASSQDLRDTYGYTF.

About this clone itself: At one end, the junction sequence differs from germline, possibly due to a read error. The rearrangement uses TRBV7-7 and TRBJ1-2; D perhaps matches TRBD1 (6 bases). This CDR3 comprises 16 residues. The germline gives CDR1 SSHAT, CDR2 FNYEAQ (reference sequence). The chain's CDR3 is CASSPLTGSGGYGYTF. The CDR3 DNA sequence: TGTGCTAGCAGCCCACTCACAGGGTCCGGGGGGTATGGCTACACCTTC.

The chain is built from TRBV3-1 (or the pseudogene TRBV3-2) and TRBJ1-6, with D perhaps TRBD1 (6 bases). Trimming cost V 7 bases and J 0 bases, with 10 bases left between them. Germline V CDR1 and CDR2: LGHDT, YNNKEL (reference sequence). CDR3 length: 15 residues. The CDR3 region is CASTSGVSYNSPLHF. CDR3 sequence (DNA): TGTGCCAGCACCTCAGGGGTCTCCTATAATTCACCCCTCCACTTT.

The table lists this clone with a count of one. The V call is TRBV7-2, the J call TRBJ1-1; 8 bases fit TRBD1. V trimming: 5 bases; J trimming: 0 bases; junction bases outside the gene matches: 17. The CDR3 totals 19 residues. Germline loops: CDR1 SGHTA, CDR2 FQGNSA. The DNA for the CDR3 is TGTGCCAGCAGCCCTGGACAGGGAGTAGTTACAAGGGTGAACACTGAAGCTTTCTTT. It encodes CASSPGQGVVTRVNTEAFF.

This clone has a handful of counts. The chain's CDR3 is CASSLIGLPGATNEKLFF. The CDR3 nucleotides read TGTGCCAGCAGCTTAATCGGTCTTCCAGGGGCAACTAATGAAAAACTGTTTTTT. The chain links TRBV7-9 to TRBJ1-4; a weak D match, TRBD1 (6 bases). This CDR3 is built from 18 residues. V lost 2 bases to trimming and J lost 0 bases, with 16 bases between them. The germline V gene encodes CDR1 SEHNR and CDR2 FQNEAQ (reference sequence).